This record concerns one TCR beta chain sequence. Generated by immunoSEQ multiplex PCR, the TCRdb table keeps only in-frame clones and is missing some. The data show 30,000 to 45,000 clones, with around three quarters seen just once and less than 2.5% held by the top ten. This sample is part of a study of blood T cell repertoires in COVID-19. The source of this sequence is a man between 60 and 75 years old with active COVID-19. Sequenced input: peripheral blood.

The CDR3, as DNA: TGTGCCATCAGTATTGGGACTAGCGGAGCCTACGAGCAGTACTTC. Protein sequence: CAISIGTSGAYEQYF. The rearrangement joins TRBV10-3 to TRBJ2-7, with 11 bases lining up with TRBD2. After removal of 5 bases from V and 2 bases from J, the junction contained 5 bases not matched to a gene. Germline V gene sequence: CDR1 ENHRY, CDR2 SYGVKD. This CDR3 has 15 residues.